The T cell receptor (beta chain) described here comes from a study of blood T cell repertoires in COVID-19. The assay was immunoSEQ multiplex PCR, and TCRdb's table has in-frame clones only and misses some. Of roughly 260,000 clones detected, 70% to 85% appear once; the ten largest clones hold about 5.3%. Per the germline V gene, CDR1 is KGHSH and CDR2 is LQKENI. V was clipped by 6 bases and J by 8 bases, with 16 bases between them. This CDR3 has 14 residues. Sequencing was performed on peripheral blood. This clonotype was sampled from an elderly woman with active or convalescent COVID-19. V and J are TRBV18 and TRBJ1-4, with D unresolved. The CDR3 here is CASSPTELREKLFF. CDR3 coding DNA: TGTGCCAGCTCCCCCACAGAGCTTCGGGAAAAACTGTTTTTT.